The clone carrying this TCR beta chain turned up a few times. Its antigen is not known. V gave up 7 bases and J gave up 4 bases, with 19 bases separating them. The germline gives CDR1 MDHEN, CDR2 SYDVKM. The CDR3 length is 15 residues. TCRdb itself ran the reads through MiXCR, one entry per CDR3 protein. The sample records 100,000 to 150,000 distinct CDR3 sequences, 30% to 40% being singletons. These data come from a study of T cell repertoires in cytomegalovirus infection. Looking at the study overall: Both recently identified HLA-C-restricted and well-studied HLA-B-restricted CMV epitopes were used in the study. Whole-study findings and limits: There were HLA-C-restricted CMV-specific TCR beta clonotypes dominating the ex vivo response. Individuals carrying CMV plus the relevant HLA were identified by cumulative frequency of public TCR beta families.

This chain joins TRBV28 and TRBJ1-1; D is uncertain. The input for sequencing was CD8+ T cells from cultured PBMCs, taken from culture after CMV antigen stimulation. The sequence derives from a human donor in good health (CMV status not recorded). Some clones in this sample may be carry-over from other donors' samples. DNA of the CDR3: TGTGCCAGCAACGTCTTTCTGCTTGAGGGCACTGAAGCTTTCTTT. Translation: CASNVFLLEGTEAFF.